Listed here are 32 T cell receptor beta chains from one sample, sequenced in a study of blood T cell repertoires in COVID-19 (dated by TCRdb to 2020 to 2022). The library was made by the immunoSEQ multiplex PCR assay. Held by TCRdb, this immuneACCESS table contains in-frame sequences only and omits some clones. Under half of the omission traces to an unresolved V gene where checked; the cause of the rest is unknown. Recorded for this sample are around 300,000 clones; 88% of them occurred a single time. Jointly, the top ten make up 2% to 2.5% of the sample. Input material: PBMCs or T cells enriched from blood (not recorded which). All receptors come from a woman in her sixties or seventies in a cohort exposed to, infected with or recovered from COVID-19 (not recorded which).

This clone was seen a single time. V is TRBV28 and J is TRBJ1-2; D call uncertain. Between the trimmed V and J ends, which lost 7 bases and 1 base, there was a span of 10 bases. The V gene's germline CDR1 is MDHEN and CDR2 SYDVKM. There are 13 residues in the CDR3. The CDR3 here is CASKRVGNYGYTF. DNA for the CDR3: TGTGCCAGCAAGCGAGTGGGTAACTATGGCTACACCTTC.

This chain connects TRBV6-1 to TRBJ2-7; D perhaps matches TRBD2 (6 bases). This CDR3 comprises 11 residues. Germline V lookup: CDR1 MNHNS, CDR2 SASEGT. V lost 3 bases, J lost 9 bases, and 9 bases lay in between. CDR3 nucleotide sequence: TGTGCCAGCAGTGAGGGACTCGGGCAGTACTTC. Translated, it gives CASSEGLGQYF.

The rearrangement joins TRBV28 to TRBJ1-2, with 7 positions matching TRBD1. V lost 6 bases to trimming and J lost 4 bases; unmatched junction nucleotides: 5. The length of the CDR3 is 13 residues. Germline CDR1 reads MDHEN; CDR2 reads SYDVKM. The CDR3 coding sequence is TGTGCCAGCAGCGATCCAGGGGGCTATGGCTACACCTTC. This codes for CASSDPGGYGYTF.

This clone occurred once. CDR3 protein: CAWSLSLGRVGTEAFF. Written as DNA, the CDR3 is TGTGCCTGGAGTCTCTCCTTGGGCAGGGTAGGGACTGAAGCTTTCTTT. J is TRBJ1-1 and V is TRBV30; D possibly corresponds to TRBD1 (5 bases). This CDR3 region has 16 residues. Germline V gene lookup returns CDR1 GTSNPN and CDR2 SVGIG (reference sequence). V was clipped by 2 bases and J by 5 bases, with 21 bases between them.

The chain carries TRBV6-5 and TRBJ1-2, with D uncertain. Per the germline V gene, CDR1 is MNHEY and CDR2 is SVGAGI. This CDR3 has 15 residues. The V end was cut by 6 bases, the J end by 0 bases, with 14 bases between. The CDR3 DNA is TGTGCCAGCAGCACCCTCGCCGAGCCTAACTATGGCTACACCTTC. It codes for CASSTLAEPNYGYTF.

V is TRBV19 and J is TRBJ1-4, with D possibly TRBD1 on 6 matching bases. V lost 7 bases to trimming and J lost 11 bases, with 11 bases between them. The germline V gene has CDR1 LNHDA and CDR2 SQIVND (reference sequence). This CDR3 comprises 11 residues. In nucleotides, the CDR3 is TGTGCCAGTACCGCTACAGGGAAACTGTTTTTT. Amino acid sequence: CASTATGKLFF.

The rearrangement joins TRBV28 to TRBJ2-1, with 11 positions matching TRBD2. With V trimmed by 6 bases and J by 9 bases, 7 bases remained unmatched. This CDR3 is 14 amino acids long. Germline V gene lookup returns CDR1 MDHEN and CDR2 SYDVKM. The CDR3 region has the DNA TGTGCCAGCAGGCTAGCGGGAGGTCCGGGTGAGCAGTTCTTC. This sequence encodes CASRLAGGPGEQFF. The full variable domain, completed using reference TRBV28 and TRBJ2-1, is DVKVTQSSRYLVKRTGEKVFLECVQDMDHENMFWYRQDPGLGLRLIYFSYDVKMKEKGDIPEGYSVSREKKERFSLILESASTNQTSMYLCASRLAGGPGEQFFGPGTRLTVL.

The rearrangement links TRBV19 to TRBJ2-1, with TRBD2 matching 9 bases. V was pared by 6 bases and J by 7 bases, with 13 bases of the junction left unmatched. The CDR3 sequence is 16 residues long. The germline V gene has CDR1 LNHDA and CDR2 SQIVND (reference sequence). In nucleotides, the CDR3 is TGTGCCAGTAGCATCGGGGCGGGAGGGTCTTATAATGAGCAGTTCTTC. The encoded protein is CASSIGAGGSYNEQFF.

The rearrangement uses TRBV6-2 or TRBV6-3 and TRBJ1-1; D is uncertain. Trimming shortened V by 5 bases and J by 3 bases, and 13 bases separated the two germline ends. CDR3 length: 14 amino acids. Looked up from germline, CDR1 is MNHEY and CDR2 is SVGEGT. For the CDR3, the DNA is TGTGCCAGCAGTAAGCCAGGAGGTGACACTGAAGCTTTCTTT. Encoded protein: CASSKPGGDTEAFF.

This chain links TRBV11-2 with TRBJ1-3; D is undetermined. Deletions cut 1 base from V and 2 bases from J, with 6 bases between. This CDR3 spans 14 amino acids. Per the germline V gene, CDR1 is SGHAT and CDR2 is FQNNGV. The CDR3 loop is CASSLVAAGNTIYF. CDR3 bases: TGTGCCAGCAGCTTAGTGGCAGCTGGAAACACCATATATTTT.

This chain connects TRBV15 to TRBJ1-2; unclear D gene. Germline values: CDR1 LNHNV, CDR2 YYDKDF (reference sequence). V lost 0 bases, J lost 6 bases, and 8 bases lay in between. The CDR3 length is 13 residues. CDR3 loop: CATSRERVDGYTF. DNA for the CDR3: TGTGCCACCAGCAGAGAGAGGGTAGATGGCTACACCTTC.

The V gene is TRBV27, the J gene TRBJ2-7; 8 bases are shared with TRBD1. The V gene's germline CDR1 is MNHEY and CDR2 SMNVEV (reference sequence). Trimming took 5 bases from V and 3 from J; bases not matched to a gene: 3. The CDR3 is 13 residues long. The CDR3: CASSPTGVYEQYF. The CDR3 nucleotides are TGTGCCAGCAGTCCGACAGGGGTCTACGAGCAGTACTTC.

The chain links TRBV20-1 to TRBJ2-1; no clear D gene. The CDR3 totals 11 residues. Trimming shortened V by 2 bases and J by 8 bases, and 7 bases separated the two germline ends. Germline CDR1 reads DFQATT; CDR2 reads SNEGSKA (reference sequence). The CDR3 coding sequence is TGCAGTGCTAGACTAGTGGATGAGCAGTTCTTC. Protein sequence: CSARLVDEQFF.

The chain couples TRBV28 to TRBJ1-5, with TRBD1 identical over 8 bases. Germline assignment: CDR1 MDHEN and CDR2 SYDVKM. V gave up 7 bases and J gave up 8 bases; unmatched junction bases: 13. This CDR3 contains 15 residues. Written as DNA, the CDR3 is TGTGCCAGCAATCCCCGAACGACAGGGGTAAAGCCCCAGCATTTT. Amino acids: CASNPRTTGVKPQHF.

The chain combines TRBV28 with TRBJ1-1; the match to TRBD1 covers 7 bases. Looked up from germline, CDR1 is MDHEN and CDR2 is SYDVKM. CDR3 length: 15 amino acids. V lost 7 bases to trimming and J lost 2 bases; unmatched junction nucleotides: 10. CDR3 nucleotide sequence: TGTGCCAGCATTGGACAGGAGTGGGGAAACACTGAAGCTTTCTTT. Translated, it gives CASIGQEWGNTEAFF. The whole variable domain, remainder taken from reference TRBV28 and TRBJ1-1, is DVKVTQSSRYLVKRTGEKVFLECVQDMDHENMFWYRQDPGLGLRLIYFSYDVKMKEKGDIPEGYSVSREKKERFSLILESASTNQTSMYLCASIGQEWGNTEAFFGQGTRLTVV.

DNA for the CDR3: TGTGCCAGCAGCTCCGCCGGGACCTATAATTCACCCCTCCACTTT. Translating it yields CASSSAGTYNSPLHF. The rearrangement uses TRBV11-2 and TRBJ1-6; no firm D call. The germline V gene has CDR1 SGHAT and CDR2 FQNNGV. This CDR3 is built from 15 residues. V lost 4 bases, J lost 2 bases, and 9 bases lay in between. The full variable domain, completed using reference TRBV11-2 and TRBJ1-6, is EAGVAQSPRYKIIEKRQSVAFWCNPISGHATLYWYQQILGQGPKLLIQFQNNGVVDDSQLPKDRFSAERLKGVDSTLKIQPAKLEDSAVYLCASSSAGTYNSPLHFGNGTRLTVT.

This sequence joins TRBV10-3 and TRBJ2-5; 15 positions match TRBD2. Losses at the gene ends were 10 bases for V and 3 bases for J; bases not matched to a gene: 3. CDR1 and CDR2 (germline): ENHRY, SYGVKD. This CDR3 has 14 residues. CDR3 loop: CATRTSGREETQYF. In nucleotides, the CDR3 is TGTGCCACCCGGACTAGCGGGAGGGAAGAGACCCAGTACTTC.

This chain joins TRBV5-8 and TRBJ1-2, with TRBD1 as a possible D gene (6 bases). Germline CDR1 and CDR2: SGHTS and YDEGEE. V gave up 0 bases and J gave up 8 bases, with 17 bases separating them. The CDR3 consists of 15 residues. For the CDR3, the DNA is TGTGCCAGCAGCTTGGGGCCGGACAGTAGGTACGGCTACACCTTC. This encodes CASSLGPDSRYGYTF.

This clone showed up just once. The CDR3 region is CASSPRTPSGTGNTNEKLFF. Here the CDR3 DNA reads TGCGCCAGCAGCCCGAGGACCCCTTCCGGGACAGGAAATACTAATGAAAAACTGTTTTTT. The chain combines TRBV5-1 with TRBJ1-4, with 8 bases lining up with TRBD1. The CDR3 spans 20 residues. Germline CDR1 and CDR2: SGHRS and YFSETQ. Trimming cost V 4 bases and J 2 bases; bases outside gene matches: 19.

The rearrangement uses TRBV5-4 and TRBJ1-6, with D hard to call. CDR3 length equals 15 residues. Germline V CDR1 and CDR2: SGHNT, YYREEE (reference sequence). V shed 4 bases and J shed 6 bases, with 14 bases lying between them. The CDR3 nucleotides read TGTGCCAGCAGCCCGAACAGAAACCGTAATTCACCCCTCCACTTT. Encoded protein: CASSPNRNRNSPLHF. Full variable domain (rest looked up from reference TRBV5-4 and TRBJ1-6): ETGVTQSPTHLIKTRGQQVTLRCSSQSGHNTVSWYQQALGQGPQFIFQYYREEENGRGNFPPRFSGLQFPNYSSELNVNALELDDSALYLCASSPNRNRNSPLHFGNGTRLTVT.

The chain combines TRBV7-9 with TRBJ2-2, with 9 bases that match TRBD1. The CDR3 is 16 amino acids. Germline loops: CDR1 SEHNR, CDR2 FQNEAQ (reference sequence). The trim removed 1 base at V and 4 bases at J, leaving 4 bases unmatched. CDR3 sequence: CASSLGGTGITGELFF. DNA of the CDR3: TGTGCCAGCAGCTTAGGTGGGACAGGGATCACCGGGGAGCTGTTTTTT.

This clone showed up just once. The rearrangement links TRBV5-1 to TRBJ1-6; D perhaps matches TRBD1 (5 bases). Trimming cost V 4 bases and J 3 bases, with 14 bases left between them. The CDR3 covers 16 residues. The germline V gene has CDR1 SGHRS and CDR2 YFSETQ. The CDR3 sequence: CASSPGHGDYNSPLHF. The DNA of the CDR3 is TGCGCCAGCAGCCCCGGACACGGAGACTATAATTCACCCCTCCACTTT.

The gene calls are TRBV5-5 and TRBJ2-4; 12 nucleotides line up with TRBD2. This CDR3 contains 19 residues. The germline CDR1 and CDR2 sequences are SGHKS and YYEKEE (reference sequence). The V segment lost 2 bases and the J segment 5 bases; nucleotides outside the gene matches: 14. The CDR3 region is CASSFGTVRTSGVENIQYF. The CDR3 DNA follows: TGTGCCAGCAGCTTCGGGACAGTAAGGACTAGCGGGGTTGAAAACATTCAGTACTTC.

This rearrangement joins TRBV10-3 to TRBJ1-5, with D maybe TRBD1 (6 bases). The CDR3 has 12 amino acids. Germline V gene sequence: CDR1 ENHRY, CDR2 SYGVKD. The V gene lost 6 bases and the J gene lost 7 bases, with 10 bases spanning the gap. The CDR3 loop is CAISIQGQPQHF. In DNA form, the CDR3 reads TGTGCCATCAGCATACAGGGACAGCCCCAGCATTTT.

V usage is TRBV5-1 and J usage is TRBJ2-7; 8 bases match TRBD1. This CDR3 has 14 amino acids. The V and J ends lost 7 bases and 5 bases, in that order; junction bases with no gene match: 11. Per the germline V gene, CDR1 is SGHRS and CDR2 is YFSETQ. This chain's CDR3 is CASGGTGGRDEQYF. In DNA form, the CDR3 reads TGCGCCAGCGGAGGGACAGGAGGTCGTGACGAGCAGTACTTC.

This clone was detected ten times or more. The chain couples TRBV11-2 to TRBJ2-4, with 10 bases fitting TRBD2. The CDR3 covers 20 residues. CDR1 is SGHAT and CDR2 is FQNNGV in the germline V gene. Germline trimming cut 0 bases from V and 4 bases from J; bases unmatched to any gene: 15. For the CDR3, the DNA is TGTGCCAGCAGCTTAGATACCGACAGAAACCCGACTAGCGGGAAAAACATTCAGTACTTC. Amino acid sequence: CASSLDTDRNPTSGKNIQYF. Using reference TRBV11-2 and TRBJ2-4 for the parts outside the CDR3, the full variable domain is EAGVAQSPRYKIIEKRQSVAFWCNPISGHATLYWYQQILGQGPKLLIQFQNNGVVDDSQLPKDRFSAERLKGVDSTLKIQPAKLEDSAVYLCASSLDTDRNPTSGKNIQYFGAGTRLSVL.

This clone was detected only once. The rearrangement joins TRBV30 to TRBJ1-1, with D tentatively TRBD1 (5 bases). Looked up from germline, CDR1 is GTSNPN and CDR2 is SVGIG (reference sequence). The CDR3 covers 14 residues. Trimming left V 2 bases short and J 0 bases short, with 10 bases between. The CDR3 loop is CAWSIQVMNTEAFF. DNA of the CDR3: TGTGCCTGGAGTATACAGGTCATGAACACTGAAGCTTTCTTT. The full variable domain, completed using reference TRBV30 and TRBJ1-1, is SQTIHQWPATLVQPVGSPLSLECTVEGTSNPNLYWYRQAAGRGLQLLFYSVGIGQISSEVPQNLSASRPQDRQFILSSKKLLLSDSGFYLCAWSIQVMNTEAFFGQGTRLTVV.

The chain carries TRBV7-2 and TRBJ2-7, with TRBD2 as a possible D gene (5 bases). Trimming removed 2 bases from V and 5 bases from J, with 10 bases in between. The CDR3 has 13 residues. CDR1 and CDR2 from the germline V gene are SGHTA and FQGNSA. The CDR3 sequence is CASSLMGVNEQYF. DNA for the CDR3: TGTGCCAGCAGCTTAATGGGAGTAAACGAGCAGTACTTC.

Only a few counts were recorded for this clone. The chain carries TRBV5-4 and TRBJ2-2, with TRBD1 as a possible D gene (5 bases). The CDR3 is 13 amino acids. V lost 6 bases and J lost 7, with 13 bases in between. Germline V lookup: CDR1 SGHNT, CDR2 YYREEE (reference sequence). The CDR3 here is CASNLQGGGELFF. The DNA for the CDR3 is TGTGCCAGCAACCTTCAGGGCGGCGGGGAGCTGTTTTTT.

V gene TRBV2 combines with J gene TRBJ2-2, with TRBD1 matching over 7 bases. This CDR3 has 15 residues. Germline CDR1 and CDR2: SNHLY and FYNNEI. The ends lost 6 bases at V and 2 bases at J; junction bases unmatched: 6. As DNA, the CDR3 is TGTGCCAGCAGGGGAAGACAGGGTAACACCGGGGAGCTGTTTTTT. This translates into CASRGRQGNTGELFF.

The chain links TRBV7-8 to TRBJ2-7, with 13 nucleotides matching TRBD2. The CDR3 totals 15 residues. The trim removed 4 bases at V and 4 bases at J, leaving 4 bases unmatched. Germline-derived CDR1 and CDR2 are SGHVS and FQNEAQ. The CDR3 nucleotides read TGTGCCAGCAGCTCAAGGACTAGCGGGAGTTACGAGCAGTACTTC. This translates into CASSSRTSGSYEQYF.

Only a few counts were recorded for this clone. This chain connects TRBV7-3 to TRBJ1-2; no firm D call. The CDR3 has 14 amino acids. CDR1 and CDR2 (germline): SGHTA, FQGTGA. V shed 4 bases and J shed 2 bases, with 11 bases lying between them. Written as DNA, the CDR3 is TGTGCCAGCAGCTCGGGCGAGGGAAACTATGGCTACACCTTC. It yields the protein CASSSGEGNYGYTF.